This T cell receptor beta chain is drawn from a study of shared clonotypes between healthy human individuals. The study, taken as a whole, reports: Shared clonotypes: about 5.3% naive CD4, around 3.5% naive CD8, less than 2.5% memory CD4, about 0.41% memory CD8.

The CDR3 totals 15 residues. CDR1 is SQVTM and CDR2 is ANQGSEA in the germline V gene. J was trimmed by 3 bases and V by 0 bases; bases with no gene match: 8. About this clone: Its antigen remains unknown.

The data were produced by immunoSEQ multiplex PCR, yet TCRdb's version contains in-frame clones alone and is incomplete. Here the sample spans around 370,000 clones, about 97% being singletons. Sequencing was done on a sample of memory CD8+ T cells sorted from blood. As to subset: CD45RO+ cells pooled with CCR7-negative TemRA cells. The sequence was obtained from a man aged 25-45 years in good health. The chain has TRBV29-1 and TRBJ2-7; 7 bases fit TRBD2. The CDR3 loop reads CSVEDTGGSSYEQYF. The CDR3 DNA sequence: TGCAGCGTTGAAGATACGGGGGGTTCGAGCTACGAGCAGTACTTC.